These 8 T cell receptor beta chains share one sample of origin, sequenced in a study of blood T cell repertoires in COVID-19. Assay used: immunoSEQ multiplex PCR; TCRdb lists only in-frame clones, some missing. The sample has around 230,000 clones; 75% to 85% are singletons. The sample consisted of peripheral blood. Source of these receptors: a woman aged 55 to 70 with active or convalescent COVID-19.

This rearrangement joins TRBV19 to TRBJ1-4; the D gene is possibly TRBD1 (6 bases). CDR3 length: 12 amino acids. V was trimmed by 7 bases and J by 7 bases, leaving 10 bases between them. The germline gives CDR1 LNHDA, CDR2 SQIVND (reference sequence). CDR3 nucleotide sequence: TGTGCCAGTACAATCAGGGGTGAAAAACTGTTTTTT. Translating gives CASTIRGEKLFF.

This clone was observed once. V is TRBV4-2 and J is TRBJ1-2, with 8 positions matching TRBD1. Germline CDR1 reads LGHNA; CDR2 reads YNFKEQ. Trimming took 4 bases from V and 1 from J; bases not matched to a gene: 8. The CDR3 covers 16 residues. The CDR3, as DNA: TGTGCCAGCAGCCCGGCCGACAGGGGAGTTAACTATGGCTACACCTTC. It encodes CASSPADRGVNYGYTF.

The V call is TRBV13, the J call TRBJ1-6; TRBD1 aligns across 7 bases. Germline V gene lookup returns CDR1 PRHDT and CDR2 FYEKMQ (reference sequence). The length of the CDR3 is 14 residues. The V segment lost 6 bases and the J segment 10 bases; nucleotides outside the gene matches: 9. CDR3 DNA sequence: TGTGCCAGCAGGCAGGGGGTATCGAACTCACCCCTCCACTTT. Encoded protein: CASRQGVSNSPLHF.

The V gene is TRBV7-2, the J gene TRBJ1-2; the D is unclear. The germline V and J ends were trimmed by 7 bases and 3 bases, with 12 bases remaining between them. The germline gives CDR1 SGHTA, CDR2 FQGNSA. This CDR3 comprises 13 residues. CDR3 sequence reads: CASTTAHDYGYTF. In DNA, the CDR3 is TGTGCCAGCACCACTGCCCACGACTATGGCTACACCTTC.

In its sample, this clone was seen once. The chain carries TRBV18 and TRBJ1-4; maybe TRBD1 (5 bases). V was cut by 4 bases and J by 5 bases, with 11 bases left in between. Germline V gene data show CDR1 as KGHSH and CDR2 as LQKENI. The CDR3 has 14 residues. CDR3 protein: CASSQAGSNEKLFF. The CDR3 DNA follows: TGTGCCAGCTCACAAGCAGGGTCGAATGAAAAACTGTTTTTT.

A few counts support this clone. V usage is TRBV2 and J usage is TRBJ2-1; 10 nucleotides align to TRBD1. Unmatched junction bases numbered 12, after V lost 7 bases and J lost 15 bases. The CDR3 runs to 13 residues. Germline loops: CDR1 SNHLY, CDR2 FYNNEI. The CDR3 nucleotides read TGTGCCAGCAATCTTTTGACAGGGGGCAGCCGGTTCTTC. Its protein is CASNLLTGGSRFF.

CDR3 nucleotides: TGTGCCAGCAGCTTGGCGGGACAGGGGGATAACTATGGCTACACCTTC. Amino acid sequence: CASSLAGQGDNYGYTF. V gene TRBV7-8 combines with J gene TRBJ1-2; 11 bases line up with TRBD1. The CDR3 has 16 amino acids. Germline V CDR1 and CDR2: SGHVS, FQNEAQ. Losses at the gene ends were 3 bases for V and 1 base for J; bases not matched to a gene: 4.

This chain links TRBV5-1 with TRBJ1-2, with 7 nucleotides matching TRBD1. With V trimmed by 5 bases and J by 0 bases, 7 bases remained unmatched. CDR1 and CDR2 (germline): SGHRS, YFSETQ. The length of the CDR3 is 15 residues. The CDR3 sequence is CASRVTGQTNYGYTF. The CDR3 nucleotides read TGCGCCAGCAGGGTGACGGGACAGACTAACTATGGCTACACCTTC.